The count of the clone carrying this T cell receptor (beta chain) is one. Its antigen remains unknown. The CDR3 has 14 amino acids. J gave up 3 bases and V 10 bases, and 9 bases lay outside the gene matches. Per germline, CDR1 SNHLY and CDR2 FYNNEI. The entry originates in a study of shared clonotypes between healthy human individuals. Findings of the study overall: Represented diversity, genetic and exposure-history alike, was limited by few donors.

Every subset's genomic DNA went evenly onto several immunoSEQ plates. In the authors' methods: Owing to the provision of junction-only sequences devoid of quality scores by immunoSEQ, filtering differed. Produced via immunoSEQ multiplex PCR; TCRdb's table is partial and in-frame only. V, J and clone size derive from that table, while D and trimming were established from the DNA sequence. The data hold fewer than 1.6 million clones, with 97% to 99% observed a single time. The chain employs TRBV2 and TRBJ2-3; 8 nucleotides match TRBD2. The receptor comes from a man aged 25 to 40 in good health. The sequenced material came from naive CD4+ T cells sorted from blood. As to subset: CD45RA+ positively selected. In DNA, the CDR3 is TGTGCCACCTGCGGGAGGATGGAAACAGATACGCAGTATTTT. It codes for CATCGRMETDTQYF.